This T cell receptor beta chain was recovered during a study of human T cells and chemical hapten exposure. This clonotype was picked up many times. Noted time point: patch test 1, 2 weeks after DPC sensitization. Treatment in this sample: therapeutic diphenylcyclopropenone sensitization with weekly scalp DPC. TCRdb itself ran the RACE reads through MiXCR, one entry per CDR3 protein. This table holds more than 90,000 distinct CDR3 sequences, more than 9% found once. V was clipped by 4 bases and J by 4 bases, with 10 bases between them. The CDR3 has 12 amino acids. CDR1 and CDR2 (germline): SQVTM, ANQGSEA.

The receptor was derived from a middle-aged man with alopecia areata. Some clones in this sample may be carry-over from other donors' samples. The material sequenced was whole blood, taken in connection with sensitization to the hapten diphenylcyclopropenone (DPC). The chain couples TRBV29-1 to TRBJ1-1; tentative D call: TRBD1 (6 bases). The CDR3 DNA sequence: TGCAGCGTTGTGGGGGGCGGCACTGAAGCTTTCTTT. Translated, it gives CSVVGGGTEAFF.